This TCR beta chain is from a study of CD8 T cells in ankylosing spondylitis. Findings of the study overall: Reports of some motif variants in reactive arthritis synovial fluid and blood predate this one. Within ankylosing spondylitis blood, a TCR beta motif made up of eight highly homologous variants appeared to be characteristic. According to the report, clones linked to the disease were significantly enriched in matched synovial fluid samples taken from ankylosing spondylitis patients.

TCRdb called the 5' RACE reads again in MiXCR, with one record for every CDR3 protein. The sample lists 130,000 or so distinct CDR3 sequences; approximately 10% were seen once. This clonotype was seen repeatedly, ten times or more. Antigen: not known. This clonotype was sampled from a female donor with ankylosing spondylitis or in good health (not recorded which). The sample comprised blood, either unsorted or a sorted T cell fraction (not recorded which).

The CDR3 nucleotides read TGCAGTGCTAGTATCGTATATGGCTACACCTTC. It codes for CSASIVYGYTF. V usage is TRBV20-1 and J usage is TRBJ1-2; D not certain. V lost 3 bases to trimming and J lost 5 bases, with 7 bases between them. CDR3 length: 11 amino acids. The germline V gene has CDR1 DFQATT and CDR2 SNEGSKA (reference sequence).